A single sample is the source of the 31 T cell receptor beta chains below, sequenced in a study of cytomegalovirus exposure and HLA in healthy donors. With 60 Vbeta and 13 Jbeta primers, the PCR was carried out. Method: immunoSEQ multiplex PCR; TCRdb's copy keeps in-frame clones and lacks some. The table has roughly 150,000 clones, 76% seen once. The sample consisted of PBMCs. Receptors were obtained from a male donor in good health and CMV-seronegative.

J is TRBJ2-5 and V is TRBV28, with D possibly matching TRBD2 (6 bases). CDR1 is MDHEN and CDR2 is SYDVKM in the germline V gene. V gave up 2 bases and J gave up 5 bases, with 9 bases separating them. CDR3 length: 13 amino acids. The CDR3 is CASSLMAGETQYF. The DNA for the CDR3 is TGTGCCAGCAGTTTAATGGCGGGGGAGACCCAGTACTTC.

The CDR3 nucleotides read TGTGCCAGCAGCTTAGGGGGGGGGTATCGCTCCTACGAGCAGTACTTC. Its protein is CASSLGGGYRSYEQYF. The rearrangement joins TRBV5-6 to TRBJ2-7, with D perhaps matching TRBD2 (7 bases). V was shortened by 2 bases and J by 0 bases, with 15 bases between the two germline ends. The CDR3 is 16 amino acids. Looked up from germline, CDR1 is SGHDT and CDR2 is YYEEEE.

The chain couples TRBV7-2 to TRBJ2-1; tentatively, D is TRBD2 (6 bases). Germline V gives CDR1 SGHTA, CDR2 FQGNSA. The ends were cut back, 2 bases at V and 9 bases at J, with 14 bases in the middle. This CDR3 is built from 14 residues. The CDR3 sequence is CASSLSRESREQFF. CDR3 bases: TGTGCCAGCAGCTTAAGTCGGGAGAGCCGTGAGCAGTTCTTC.

This clone was counted only a few times. CDR3: CAWRRTGGHEQYF. CDR3 sequence (DNA): TGTGCCTGGAGGAGGACAGGGGGACACGAGCAGTACTTC. The chain joins TRBV30 to TRBJ2-7; 10 bases map to TRBD1. V shed 3 bases and J 5 bases; nucleotides not matched to a gene: 4. The CDR3 contains 13 residues. Germline V gene data show CDR1 as GTSNPN and CDR2 as SVGIG (reference sequence).

This clone was detected only a few times. V gene TRBV5-5 combines with J gene TRBJ2-3; possibly TRBD1 for D (6 bases). This CDR3 is built from 14 residues. The germline V gene has CDR1 SGHKS and CDR2 YYEKEE (reference sequence). The ends were cut back, 0 bases at V and 5 bases at J, with 10 bases in the middle. The CDR3: CASSLGTAGDTQYF. The CDR3 DNA follows: TGTGCCAGCAGCTTGGGGACAGCCGGAGATACGCAGTATTTT.

CDR3 amino acids: CASSDTGGGEQYF. CDR3 nucleotides: TGTGCCAGCAGTGATACAGGGGGCGGCGAGCAGTACTTC. The gene calls are TRBV6-4 and TRBJ2-7, with 9 bases matching TRBD1. Germline-derived CDR1 and CDR2 are MRHNA and SNTAGT. The CDR3 spans 13 residues. V dropped 3 bases and J dropped 6; count of bases not matched to a gene: 3.

This clone was picked up one time. The chain recombines TRBV10-3 with TRBJ2-2; possible D gene TRBD1, 6 bases. Trimming pared 4 bases from V and 0 bases from J, leaving 15 bases between. Per germline, CDR1 ENHRY and CDR2 SYGVKD. The CDR3 extends over 17 amino acids. The CDR3 loop is CAISAKTGRSNTGELFF. In DNA, the CDR3 is TGTGCCATCAGTGCGAAGACAGGTAGGTCGAACACCGGGGAGCTGTTTTTT.

J is TRBJ2-5 and V is TRBV28, with D uncertain. Looked up from germline, CDR1 is MDHEN and CDR2 is SYDVKM. Trimming stripped 4 bases from V and 2 bases from J, with 2 bases between. The CDR3 sequence is 11 residues long. The CDR3 region is CASSSQETQYF. The CDR3 coding sequence is TGTGCCAGCAGTTCTCAAGAGACCCAGTACTTC.

V and J are TRBV2 and TRBJ1-5, with a weak D call TRBD1 (5 bases). Trimming cost V 7 bases and J 7 bases, with 17 bases left between them. The CDR3 is 14 amino acids. Germline assignment: CDR1 SNHLY and CDR2 FYNNEI. CDR3 DNA: TGTGCCAGCACTCCCAGTGGGCGGGGGCAGCCCCAGCATTTT. Amino acid sequence: CASTPSGRGQPQHF.

This chain joins TRBV7-3 and TRBJ2-2; tentative D call: TRBD2 (5 bases). CDR1 is SGHTA, CDR2 FQGTGA, per germline. CDR3 length: 14 amino acids. V gave up 2 bases and J gave up 12 bases, with 16 bases separating them. The CDR3 loop is CASSLRPREDKLFF. In nucleotides, the CDR3 is TGTGCCAGCAGCTTACGGCCGAGGGAAGATAAGCTGTTTTTT.

The chain joins TRBV29-1 to TRBJ2-3, with 12 bases that match TRBD1. The germline V gene has CDR1 SQVTM and CDR2 ANQGSEA. Unmatched junction bases numbered 4, after V lost 1 base and J lost 5 bases. This CDR3 spans 15 amino acids. DNA for the CDR3: TGCAGCGTTGAAGGGGACAGGGGGCGGATAGATACGCAGTATTTT. It is translated as CSVEGDRGRIDTQYF.

The genes are TRBV29-1 and TRBJ2-7; 7 bases match TRBD1. Germline CDR1 and CDR2: SQVTM and ANQGSEA. The trim removed 4 bases at V and 5 bases at J, leaving 2 bases unmatched. CDR3 length: 11 amino acids. CDR3 nucleotide sequence: TGCAGCGTTGGACAGGGAGACGAGCAGTACTTC. It encodes CSVGQGDEQYF.

This clone was counted between two and nine times. The same CDR3 also results from other DNA sequences found in this sample. CDR3 sequence: CASSYSQGTYEQYF. The CDR3 coding sequence is TGTGCCAGCAGTTACTCGCAGGGGACCTACGAGCAGTACTTC. This sequence joins TRBV6-6 and TRBJ2-7, with D possibly matching TRBD1 (6 bases). Germline V gives CDR1 MNHNY, CDR2 SVGAGI (reference sequence). Trimming took 0 bases from V and 2 from J, leaving 8 bases between them. CDR3 length: 14 residues.

The chain couples TRBV5-4 to TRBJ2-7; 7 nucleotides agree with TRBD2. The CDR3 runs 13 residues. Trimming removed 3 bases from V and 2 bases from J; junction bases left unmatched: 2. CDR1 SGHNT and CDR2 YYREEE come from the germline V gene (reference sequence). As DNA, the CDR3 is TGTGCCAGCAGCTCTAGCGGAACCTACGAGCAGTACTTC. Protein product: CASSSSGTYEQYF.

This chain joins TRBV28 and TRBJ1-1; 9 nucleotides agree with TRBD1. The ends lost 4 bases at V and 0 bases at J; junction bases unmatched: 3. This CDR3 has 15 amino acids. In germline, CDR1 is MDHEN, CDR2 SYDVKM. CDR3 DNA sequence: TGTGCCAGCAGTTCCGGACAGGGGTTGAACACTGAAGCTTTCTTT. Translated: CASSSGQGLNTEAFF.

The chain recombines TRBV6-6 with TRBJ1-5; weak D call: TRBD1 (5 bases). The CDR3 extends over 15 amino acids. Trimming cost V 0 bases and J 6 bases, with 12 bases left between them. Germline V lookup: CDR1 MNHNY, CDR2 SVGAGI (reference sequence). This CDR3 reads CASSYSIRAGQPQHF. CDR3 DNA sequence: TGTGCCAGCAGTTACTCGATCAGGGCAGGTCAGCCCCAGCATTTT.

This sequence joins TRBV4-3 and TRBJ2-7; 11 bases are shared with TRBD1. V shed 5 bases and J 6 bases; nucleotides not matched to a gene: 12. CDR1 and CDR2 (germline): LGHNA, YSLEER. The CDR3 extends over 16 amino acids. The chain's CDR3 is CASSTSTGTGGSEQYF. As DNA, the CDR3 is TGCGCCAGCAGCACTTCCACCGGGACAGGGGGGAGCGAGCAGTACTTC.

V and J are TRBV29-1 and TRBJ2-1; no clear D gene. CDR1 SQVTM and CDR2 ANQGSEA come from the germline V gene. There are 11 residues in the CDR3. Trimming shortened V by 7 bases and J by 3 bases, and 7 bases separated the two germline ends. The CDR3 here is CSGAHYNEQFF. The CDR3 DNA sequence: TGCAGCGGGGCCCACTACAATGAGCAGTTCTTC.

The gene calls are TRBV9 and TRBJ2-2, with 9 bases aligning to TRBD1. The CDR3 covers 17 residues. Germline V gene data show CDR1 as SGDLS and CDR2 as YYNGEE. Trimming removed 1 base from V and 0 bases from J; junction bases left unmatched: 4. For the CDR3, the DNA is TGTGCCAGCAGCGTACGGGGGACAGGGTCGAACACCGGGGAGCTGTTTTTT. Translated: CASSVRGTGSNTGELFF.

The chain links TRBV29-1 to TRBJ2-3; possible D gene TRBD1, 6 bases. V dropped 4 bases and J dropped 0 bases, with 14 bases sitting between them. The CDR3 runs to 15 residues. Germline lookup yields CDR1 SQVTM and CDR2 ANQGSEA. The CDR3 sequence: CSVVGHRESTDTQYF. DNA of the CDR3: TGCAGCGTTGTGGGGCACAGGGAAAGCACAGATACGCAGTATTTT.

The chain is built from TRBV25-1 and TRBJ1-1; no clear D. The CDR3 loop spans 14 amino acids. Trimming pared 2 bases from V and 5 bases from J, leaving 12 bases between. Germline V gives CDR1 MGHDK, CDR2 SYGVNS. CDR3 region: CASSEGGKRTEAFF. CDR3 bases: TGTGCCAGCAGTGAAGGAGGGAAACGGACTGAAGCTTTCTTT.

The chain uses TRBV2 and TRBJ2-2, with a weak D call TRBD1 (5 bases). With 8 bases removed from V and 5 bases from J, the gap between germline ends came to 6 bases. Germline V lookup: CDR1 SNHLY, CDR2 FYNNEI. The CDR3 runs 11 residues. The CDR3, as DNA: TGTGCCAGCCAGGGAACCGGGGAGCTGTTTTTT. Protein: CASQGTGELFF.

The CDR3 reads CASSESMGLAGHTGELFF. In DNA, the CDR3 is TGCGCCAGCAGTGAGTCGATGGGACTAGCGGGACACACCGGGGAGCTGTTTTTT. The chain joins TRBV10-1 to TRBJ2-2, with 13 nucleotides matching TRBD2. Per germline, CDR1 WNHNN and CDR2 SYGVQD (reference sequence). The CDR3 has 18 residues. After removal of 0 bases from V and 3 bases from J, the junction contained 4 bases not matched to a gene.

The V gene is TRBV7-2, the J gene TRBJ2-5; D is unresolved. Germline V gene sequence: CDR1 SGHTA, CDR2 FQGNSA. The CDR3 spans 13 residues. The germline V and J ends were trimmed by 5 bases and 1 base, with 8 bases remaining between them. CDR3 sequence (DNA): TGTGCCAGCAGCCCGGAGCTCCAAGAGACCCAGTACTTC. This encodes CASSPELQETQYF.

J is TRBJ1-2 and V is TRBV10-3; 9 bases are a match to TRBD1. V gave up 6 bases and J gave up 4 bases; unmatched junction bases: 6. This CDR3 is built from 14 residues. Germline CDR1 and CDR2: ENHRY and SYGVKD. The CDR3 loop is CAIRSTGGIYGYTF. CDR3 nucleotide sequence: TGTGCCATCAGGTCTACAGGGGGCATCTATGGCTACACCTTC.

This clone was detected only once. The CDR3 loop reads CASSEQNTEAFF. CDR3 coding DNA: TGTGCCAGCAGTGAACAGAACACTGAAGCTTTCTTT. The rearrangement links TRBV2 to TRBJ1-1, with D unresolved. Per germline, CDR1 SNHLY and CDR2 FYNNEI. V lost 2 bases, J lost 1 base, and 2 bases lay in between. CDR3 size: 12 residues.

This sequence joins TRBV21-1 and TRBJ1-1; the D segment call TRBD1 is taken from the table without a DNA check. TRBV21-1 is classified as a pseudogene. This CDR3 has 15 amino acids. This CDR3 is CASSPGHLMNTEAFF. Written as DNA, the CDR3 is TGTGCCAGCAGCCCTGGACATCTCATGAACACTGAAGCTTTCTTT.

A remark on this clone: The junction and the germline gene differ at one end; a read error may be behind it. This sequence joins TRBV7-9 and TRBJ1-5; 7 nucleotides line up with TRBD1. Germline loops: CDR1 SEHNR, CDR2 FQNEAQ (reference sequence). The CDR3 contains 17 residues. The CDR3 region is CSSSFGTVDYSNQPQHF. The CDR3 DNA is TGTTCCAGCAGCTTTGGGACAGTTGACTATAGCAATCAGCCCCAGCATTTT. The full variable domain, its missing parts supplied by reference TRBV7-9 and TRBJ1-5, is DTGVSQNPRHKITKRGQNVTFRCDPISEHNRLYWYRQTLGQGPEFLTYFQNEAQLEKSRLLSDRFSAERPKGSFSTLEIQRTEQGDSAMYLCSSSFGTVDYSNQPQHFGDGTRLSIL.

The chain couples TRBV20-1 to TRBJ2-7; TRBD2 is a possible D gene (6 bases). Germline CDR1 and CDR2: DFQATT and SNEGSKA (reference sequence). This CDR3 region has 11 residues. Trimming cost V 7 bases and J 7 bases, with 14 bases left between them. CDR3 sequence: CSGESREEQYF. CDR3 coding DNA: TGCAGTGGGGAGTCACGGGAGGAGCAGTACTTC.

This chain joins TRBV7-2 and TRBJ2-6; D is possibly TRBD1 (5 bases). This CDR3 is 16 amino acids long. The germline V gene encodes CDR1 SGHTA and CDR2 FQGNSA. Trimming removed 5 bases from V and 1 base from J, with 12 bases in between. The CDR3 region has the DNA TGTGCCAGCAGCACCCTGGGGCTATCTGGGGCCAACGTCCTGACTTTC. The encoded protein is CASSTLGLSGANVLTF.

The rearrangement uses TRBV30 and TRBJ2-2, with D tentatively TRBD1 (5 bases). The CDR3 covers 13 residues. The germline gives CDR1 GTSNPN, CDR2 SVGIG (reference sequence). V was cut by 2 bases and J by 6 bases, with 10 bases left in between. This CDR3 reads CAWSLTEPGELFF. The CDR3 DNA sequence: TGTGCCTGGAGTTTGACAGAACCCGGGGAGCTGTTTTTT.